The 6 T cell receptor beta chains below were found in one sample sequenced in a study of cytomegalovirus exposure and HLA in healthy donors. Use of 60 Vbeta and 13 Jbeta primers characterized the PCR. TCRdb's table, derived via immunoSEQ multiplex PCR, lists solely in-frame clones and lacks some. The repertoire holds some 130,000 clones, with over 60% as singletons. The sample taken for sequencing was PBMCs. The source of these receptors is a man aged 25-45 years in good health and CMV-seronegative.

The chain couples TRBV7-9 to TRBJ2-7; maybe TRBD2 (5 bases). Germline V gene data show CDR1 as SEHNR and CDR2 as FQNEAQ (reference sequence). The CDR3 has 15 residues. V lost 5 bases, J lost 6 bases, and 20 bases lay in between. The CDR3 DNA reads as TGTGCCAGCAGCCCCCGAGATGTTCTACTAGGCGAGCAGTACTTC. It is translated as CASSPRDVLLGEQYF. Variable domain in full (rest from reference TRBV7-9 and TRBJ2-7): DTGVSQNPRHKITKRGQNVTFRCDPISEHNRLYWYRQTLGQGPEFLTYFQNEAQLEKSRLLSDRFSAERPKGSFSTLEIQRTEQGDSAMYLCASSPRDVLLGEQYFGPGTRLTVT.

This chain links TRBV27 with TRBJ2-1, with D hard to call. Germline assignment: CDR1 MNHEY and CDR2 SMNVEV (reference sequence). V dropped 5 bases and J dropped 0 bases, with 11 bases sitting between them. There are 15 residues in the CDR3. CDR3 in DNA: TGTGCCAGCAGTATCTCCCCGGGCTCCTACAATGAGCAGTTCTTC. It translates to CASSISPGSYNEQFF.

The chain carries TRBV10-3 and TRBJ2-3; 10 bases map to TRBD2. The CDR3 totals 18 residues. Germline V gene sequence: CDR1 ENHRY, CDR2 SYGVKD. V was clipped by 3 bases and J by 1 base; unmatched bases: 10. The DNA for the CDR3 is TGTGCCATCAGTGACAGCGGGAGGGCCCTCGGGGGCACAGATACGCAGTATTTT. Translating it yields CAISDSGRALGGTDTQYF.

V usage is TRBV11-2 and J usage is TRBJ2-7; a weak D match, TRBD2 (7 bases). This CDR3 spans 13 amino acids. V lost 3 bases, J lost 7 bases, and 13 bases lay in between. The germline V gene has CDR1 SGHAT and CDR2 FQNNGV. The chain's CDR3 is CASSFRGREEQYF. For the CDR3, the DNA is TGTGCCAGCAGCTTTCGGGGGCGGGAGGAGCAGTACTTC.

The chain uses TRBV11-3 and TRBJ1-1; D is possibly TRBD1 (6 bases). The germline V gene encodes CDR1 SGHNT and CDR2 YENEEA. This CDR3 has 14 amino acids. The germline V and J ends were trimmed by 5 bases and 1 base, with 11 bases remaining between them. The CDR3 protein is CASSPQGQNTEAFF. The CDR3 DNA reads TGTGCCAGCAGCCCACAGGGACAGAACACTGAAGCTTTCTTT.

This clone occurred a few times. The J gene is TRBJ1-1, the V gene TRBV10-1; D remains ambiguous. Trimming took off 3 bases at V and 1 base at J, with 3 bases between the two ends. This CDR3 has 12 residues. Germline CDR1 is WNHNN and CDR2 is SYGVQD (reference sequence). As DNA, the CDR3 is TGCGCCAGCAGTGACCAGAACACTGAAGCTTTCTTT. It encodes CASSDQNTEAFF.